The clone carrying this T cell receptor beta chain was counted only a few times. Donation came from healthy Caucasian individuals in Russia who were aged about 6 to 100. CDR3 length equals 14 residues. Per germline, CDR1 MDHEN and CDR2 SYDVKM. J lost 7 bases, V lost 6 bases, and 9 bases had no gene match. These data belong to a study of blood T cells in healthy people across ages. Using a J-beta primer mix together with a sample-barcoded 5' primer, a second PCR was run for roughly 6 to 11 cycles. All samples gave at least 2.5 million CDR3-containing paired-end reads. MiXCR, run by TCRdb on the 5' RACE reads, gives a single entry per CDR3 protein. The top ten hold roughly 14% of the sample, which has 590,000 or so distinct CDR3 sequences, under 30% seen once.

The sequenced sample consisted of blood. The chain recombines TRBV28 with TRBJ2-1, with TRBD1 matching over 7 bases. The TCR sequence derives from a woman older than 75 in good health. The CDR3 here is CASRSAGTENEQFF. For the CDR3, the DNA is TGTGCCAGCAGGTCTGCCGGGACAGAGAATGAGCAGTTCTTC.